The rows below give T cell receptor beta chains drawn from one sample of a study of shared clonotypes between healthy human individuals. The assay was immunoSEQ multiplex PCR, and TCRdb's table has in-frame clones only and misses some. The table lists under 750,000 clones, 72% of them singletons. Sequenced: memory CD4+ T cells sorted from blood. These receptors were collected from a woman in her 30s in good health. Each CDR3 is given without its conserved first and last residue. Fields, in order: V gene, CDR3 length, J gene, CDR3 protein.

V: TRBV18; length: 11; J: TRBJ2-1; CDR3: ASSQGQDNEQF
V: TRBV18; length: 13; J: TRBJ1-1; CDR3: ASLPQGNVNTEAF
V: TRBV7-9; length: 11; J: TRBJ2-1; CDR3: ASSRFPRDEQF
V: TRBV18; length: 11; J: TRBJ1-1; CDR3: ASSPSLNTEAF
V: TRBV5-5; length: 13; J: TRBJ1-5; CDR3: ASSLDVIRIQPQH
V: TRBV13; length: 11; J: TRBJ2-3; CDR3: ASSPVGRDTQY
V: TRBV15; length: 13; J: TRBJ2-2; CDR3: ATSRATTLTGELF
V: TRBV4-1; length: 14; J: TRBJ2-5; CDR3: ASSQGAGDLGETQY
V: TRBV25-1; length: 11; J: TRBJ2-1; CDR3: ASSGPTKNEQF
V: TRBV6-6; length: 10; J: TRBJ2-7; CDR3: AAGVASYEQY
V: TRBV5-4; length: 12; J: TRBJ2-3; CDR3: ASSSPGDGDTQY
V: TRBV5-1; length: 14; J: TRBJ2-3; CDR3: ASGQAYGADTDTQY
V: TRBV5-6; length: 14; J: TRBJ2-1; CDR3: ASSLVGTSGNNEQF
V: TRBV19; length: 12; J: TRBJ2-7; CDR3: ASSIGPSGTEQY
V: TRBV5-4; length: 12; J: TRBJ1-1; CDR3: ASSSNTGITEAF
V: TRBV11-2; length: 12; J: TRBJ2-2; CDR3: ASSSQLRTGELF